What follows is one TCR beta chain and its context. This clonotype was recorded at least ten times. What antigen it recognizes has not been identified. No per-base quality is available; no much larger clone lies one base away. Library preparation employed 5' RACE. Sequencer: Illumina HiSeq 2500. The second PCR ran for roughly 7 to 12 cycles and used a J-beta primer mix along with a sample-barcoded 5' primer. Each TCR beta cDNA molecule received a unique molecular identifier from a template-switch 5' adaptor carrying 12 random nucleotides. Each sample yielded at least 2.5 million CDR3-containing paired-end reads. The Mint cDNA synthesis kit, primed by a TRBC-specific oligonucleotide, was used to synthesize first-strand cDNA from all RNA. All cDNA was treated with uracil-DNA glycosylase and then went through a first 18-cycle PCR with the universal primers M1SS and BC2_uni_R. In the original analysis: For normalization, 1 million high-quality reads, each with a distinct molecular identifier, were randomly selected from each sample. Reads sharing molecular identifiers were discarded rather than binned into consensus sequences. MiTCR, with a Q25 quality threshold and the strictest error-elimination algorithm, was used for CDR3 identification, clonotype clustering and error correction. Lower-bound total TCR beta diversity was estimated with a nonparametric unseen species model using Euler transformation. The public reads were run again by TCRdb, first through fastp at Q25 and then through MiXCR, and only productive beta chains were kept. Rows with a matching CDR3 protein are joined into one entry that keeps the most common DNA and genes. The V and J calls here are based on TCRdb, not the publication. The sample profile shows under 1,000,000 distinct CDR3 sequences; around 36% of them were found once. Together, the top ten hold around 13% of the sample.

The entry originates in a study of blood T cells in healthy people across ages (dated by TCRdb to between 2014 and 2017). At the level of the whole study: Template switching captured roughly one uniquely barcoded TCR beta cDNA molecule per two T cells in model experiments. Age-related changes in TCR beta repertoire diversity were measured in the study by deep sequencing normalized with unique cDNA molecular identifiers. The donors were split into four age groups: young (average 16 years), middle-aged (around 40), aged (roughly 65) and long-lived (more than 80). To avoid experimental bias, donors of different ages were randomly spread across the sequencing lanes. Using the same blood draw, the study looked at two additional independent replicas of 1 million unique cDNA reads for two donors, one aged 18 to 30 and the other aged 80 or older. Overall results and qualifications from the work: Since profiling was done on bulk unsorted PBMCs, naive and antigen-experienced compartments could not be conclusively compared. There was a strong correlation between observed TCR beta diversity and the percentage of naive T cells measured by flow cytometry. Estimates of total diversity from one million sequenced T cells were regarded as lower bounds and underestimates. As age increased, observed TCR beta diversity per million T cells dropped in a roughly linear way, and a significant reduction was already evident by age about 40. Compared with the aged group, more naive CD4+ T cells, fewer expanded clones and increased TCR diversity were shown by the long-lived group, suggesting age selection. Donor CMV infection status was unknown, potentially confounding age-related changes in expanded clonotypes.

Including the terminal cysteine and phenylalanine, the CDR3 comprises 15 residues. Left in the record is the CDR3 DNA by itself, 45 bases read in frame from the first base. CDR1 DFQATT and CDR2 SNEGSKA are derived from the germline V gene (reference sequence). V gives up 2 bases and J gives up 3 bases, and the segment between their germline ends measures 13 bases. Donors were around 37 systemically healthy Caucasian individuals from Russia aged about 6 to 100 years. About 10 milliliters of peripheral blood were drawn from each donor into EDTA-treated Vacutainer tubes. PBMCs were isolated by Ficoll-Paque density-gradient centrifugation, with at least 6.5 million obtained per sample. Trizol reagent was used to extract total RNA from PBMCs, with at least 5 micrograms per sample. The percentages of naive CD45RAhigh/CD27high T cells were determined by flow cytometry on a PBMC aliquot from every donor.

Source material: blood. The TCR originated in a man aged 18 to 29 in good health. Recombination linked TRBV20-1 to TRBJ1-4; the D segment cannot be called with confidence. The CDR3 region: CSARSRASSNEKLFF. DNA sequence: TGCAGTGCTAGATCTCGGGCCTCTTCTAATGAAAAACTGTTTTTT.